Described below is a single T cell receptor (beta chain) sequence and its context. Which antigen it targets is not known. It has no much larger one-base neighbor in the sample; base qualities were not kept. This record belongs to a study of cytomegalovirus exposure and HLA in healthy donors (dated 2017 in TCRdb). About the investigation overall: An earlier analysis of roughly 500 of the donors reported approximately 270 Gb of sequence data and 117 million unique TCR beta sequences from some 180 million T cells. Around 320 gigabases of sequencing data and tens of millions of unique TCR sequences were included in an early release covering roughly 600 HLA-typed donors. Of the 300 to 500 genotyped donors, 65% to 90% were placed in the genetic ancestry cluster associated with self-reported Caucasian donors. The study aimed to test whether signatures of past pathogen exposure could be identified by cataloging public T cell receptors. Using immunosequencing, the study profiled T cell repertoires from 666 subjects and related those repertoires to cytomegalovirus serostatus. Along with the approximately 600-subject first cohort, a separate validation cohort of over 90 different subjects was used. High-throughput TCR immunosequencing, statistical association of individual TCRs with disease status, and machine learning were combined to predict cytomegalovirus infection status. In a later analysis, previously published TCR beta repertoires from several hundred donors were re-analyzed and high-resolution HLA genotyping was added so that TCR occurrence patterns could be studied. Rather than using new phenotypic data, the later analysis identified candidate immune exposures from TCR beta sequences and from how often those sequences occurred across donors. An earlier analysis of fewer than 750 of the donors used high-throughput TCR beta sequencing to judge whether each TCR beta V gene segment behaved as functional or pseudogenic. Donor age, sex, ethnicity and CMV serostatus were collected together with the repertoire data. Genome-wide SNP genotypes for about 65% of the roughly 700 donors were used in a later genetic analysis, which treated that subset as a discovery cohort. Every discovery cohort repertoire had been produced on one sequencing platform. HLA typing included class I and class II loci at four-digit resolution. The number of donors typed differed by locus, with roughly 629-640 for A, B, C, DRB1 and DQB1, around 520 for DQA1, 606 for DPA1, and approximately 470 for DPB1. Because of strong linkage in the cohort, roughly five DR-DQ haplotypes were treated as single units for association and clustering. Among roughly 400 genotyped donors of the cohort, an average of roughly 240,000 unique TCR beta nucleotide sequences were sequenced per donor, approximately 20% of them non-productive. On the study overall, not on this receptor specifically: HLA typing was unavailable for some donors at each locus, so association tests used only the typed subset. When HLA alleles, especially DR and DQ, strongly co-occurred, TCR associations were difficult to assign to individual alleles. Roughly uniform sequencing depth across donors was assumed in presence/absence analyses, although this assumption may not hold. In a later analysis, HLA-associated TCR beta chains were found to be more clonally expanded and to have lower generation probabilities than equally common non-associated chains. According to a later analysis, TCR association rates differed among HLA loci, with DRB1 alleles showing the most associated TCRs and HLA-C alleles showing the fewest. In a later analysis, several top co-occurrence clusters were reported to appear linked to parvovirus B19, influenza, CMV and Epstein-Barr virus. A later analysis found that most CMV-associated TCR beta chains appeared HLA-restricted, with HLA associations seemingly driven largely by CMV exposure. Correlated functional status among segregating V segments might be attributable to linkage disequilibrium, but an unknown experimental factor could not be ruled out. Some IMGT-functional V segments, including TRBV6-2 and TRBV6-3, could not be distinguished by the 87-base-pair reads and were therefore excluded. It was suggested by the authors that the approach could potentially be generalized to other disease states and immunological phenotypes. A further reported finding was that TCR beta sequences accurately predicted the HLA-A and HLA-B alleles for most subjects in the first cohort. Only TCR beta chains were sequenced in this cohort, and the absence of alpha or paired-chain data limited detectable features. For the cohort, immune exposure information was limited to CMV serostatus. Across donors, most TCR sequences were observed very rarely, whereas some public TCRs were present in many individuals. A later genetic analysis associated a missense DCLRE1C variant with V-gene and J-gene trimming of TCR beta chains, and an independent cohort replicated the association. In an earlier analysis of approximately 600 of the donors, most TCR beta V segments were observed in productive rearrangements about 87% or about 30% of the time, broadly matching IMGT annotations. Three of the identified cytomegalovirus-associated TCR beta chains were confirmed in vitro to be specific for cytomegalovirus antigens. The earlier analysis of approximately 540 of the donors excluded roughly 17 rarely observed V segments, including chromosome 9 orphons, because counts were too low. According to a later genetic analysis, donors in an Asian-associated ancestry cluster had fewer N-insertions in productive TCRs than the approximately 700-donor mean. At a false discovery rate of 0.05, a later analysis linked 15,000 to 20,000 TCR beta sequences to specific HLA alleles. In the study, some 160 TCR beta chains were listed as associated with cytomegalovirus. A group of highly shared sequence variants was considered likely to be a technical artifact of the sequencing pipeline. The classifier was reported to diagnose cytomegalovirus status with high specificity and sensitivity in both the original cohort and the validation cohort.

Library prep was done by the immunoSEQ multiplex PCR assay. For the multiplex PCR, a mixture combining 60 forward primers for TCR Vbeta segments and 13 reverse primers for TCR Jbeta segments was used. Amplification of the CDR3 region of rearranged TCR beta genes was performed with a multiplex PCR assay on genomic DNA. The amplified TCR beta libraries were sequenced on the Illumina HiSeq System as 87-base-pair reads. Regarding the original processing steps: A later analysis counted approximately 84 million unique TCR beta chains across the 690 or so repertoires, and roughly 11 million of these chains were shared by at least two donors. Raw reads were error-corrected and collapsed into unique sequences with a nearest-neighbor algorithm that merged closely related sequences to remove PCR and sequencing errors. Alignment of CDR3 sequences to IMGT reference sequences was used to assign V, D and J gene segments. For a sequence to be retained, at least a six-nucleotide match to both a V gene segment and a J gene segment was required. Rearrangements were classified as productive when the CDR3 lacked stop codons and remained in frame with V and J, and all other rearrangements were classified as non-productive. Following IMGT convention, CDR3 was defined as the stretch from the second conserved V-encoded cysteine to the conserved J-encoded phenylalanine. The earlier analysis of a few hundred of the donors excluded sequences that lacked an unambiguous match to a single V gene segment. An earlier analysis of 550 to 650 of the donors classified V segments as functional when productive rearrangements were above 56.7% and as segregating when the standard deviation between donors was above 5%. A statistical classification framework was built for diagnosing cytomegalovirus status from the catalog of TCR beta chain sequences. In a later analysis, V and J genes were assigned by comparing TCR nucleotide sequences against IMGT/GENE-DB human TR gene sequences. A later analysis assigned CDR3 sequences and most-parsimonious VDJ recombination scenarios with the TCRdist pipeline. In a later analysis, every TCR beta chain was defined by the combination of its CDR3 amino acid sequence and its V-gene family, and reads without a unique V-gene family were dropped. In a later analysis, some 600 highly shared, low-generation-probability nucleotide sequences were removed to address suspected cross-contamination and a sequencing artifact. A later analysis calculated a clonal expansion index for each public chain from normalized within-repertoire ranks of inferred template counts. A later analysis computed generation probabilities with a VDJ recombination model fitted to out-of-frame rearrangements, and checked the results against IGoR. Hypergeometric tests were used in a later analysis to score TCR-TCR, TCR-HLA and TCR-CMV co-occurrence, with a repertoire-size bias correction applied to the TCR pairs. A later analysis estimated false discovery rates by permuting HLA or CMV assignments 20 times. In a later analysis, co-occurring TCRs were grouped using DBSCAN, and TCRdist sequence similarity was added for clustering within HLA-allele-positive subsets. Repertoires with fewer than 30,000 or more than 120,000 public chains, plus five repertoires with anomalous nucleotide sharing, were excluded from co-occurrence clustering. TCRdb carries this immuneACCESS record with in-frame sequences only. Its versions omit some clonotypes, under half of them owing to an unresolved V gene in the studies checked, with the rest unexplained. D and trimming come from the DNA, and the V and J calls and clone size come from that table. Across this sample there are about 98,000 clones, with roughly three quarters seen only once. The ten most abundant clones make up 1.4% of the sample.

The cohort was made up of 500 to 850 healthy bone marrow donors. At the time of sampling, every cohort member was nominally healthy, though immune exposures that went unrecorded were likely present. The donor tested CMV seronegative and was one of the 352 seronegative cohort members. Every donor gave a peripheral blood sample, and the peripheral blood mononuclear cells from that sample were used for TCR beta sequencing. The Qiagen DNeasy Blood Extraction Kit was used to extract genomic DNA from the blood cell samples. V lost 5 bases and J lost 3 bases; the stretch between them is 12 bases long. There are 14 amino acids in the CDR3, from cysteine to phenylalanine inclusive. Only the CDR3 portion is preserved as DNA: 42 bases, with reading frame beginning at the first base. Sequences MNHEY (CDR1) and SMNVEV (CDR2) are obtained from the germline V gene (reference sequence).

Sequencing was performed on PBMCs. This sequence was found in a man aged 40-55 years in good health and CMV-seronegative. The chain is made from TRBV27 and TRBJ2-3, with the D gene not confidently named. The CDR3 region has the sequence CASSLHASTDTQYF. The DNA is as follows: TGTGCCAGCAGTCTCCACGCCAGTACAGATACGCAGTATTTT.